This T cell receptor beta chain was obtained from a study of siplizumab effects on memory and regulatory T cells. Study-wide points: Most alloreactive clones went unmapped to unstimulated subsets; only a minor fraction mapped.

Each sample yielded 90,000 to 100,000 assayed TCR templates. Assay used: immunoSEQ multiplex PCR; TCRdb lists only in-frame clones, some missing. The table records tens of thousands of clones, approximately 86% of them present only once. Only one count was recorded for this clone. Antigen: not known. Germline V lookup: CDR1 SGHNT, CDR2 YYREEE (reference sequence). V was clipped by 0 bases and J by 3 bases; unmatched bases: 8. The CDR3 totals 16 residues. Sequencing input: Tregs sorted from blood. The sequence came from a human donor in good health. The chain employs TRBV5-4 and TRBJ1-1; 7 bases agree with TRBD1. In DNA, the CDR3 is TGTGCCAGCAGCTTGGATTTGAGGGGGCAGGACACTGAAGCTTTCTTT. Protein product: CASSLDLRGQDTEAFF.